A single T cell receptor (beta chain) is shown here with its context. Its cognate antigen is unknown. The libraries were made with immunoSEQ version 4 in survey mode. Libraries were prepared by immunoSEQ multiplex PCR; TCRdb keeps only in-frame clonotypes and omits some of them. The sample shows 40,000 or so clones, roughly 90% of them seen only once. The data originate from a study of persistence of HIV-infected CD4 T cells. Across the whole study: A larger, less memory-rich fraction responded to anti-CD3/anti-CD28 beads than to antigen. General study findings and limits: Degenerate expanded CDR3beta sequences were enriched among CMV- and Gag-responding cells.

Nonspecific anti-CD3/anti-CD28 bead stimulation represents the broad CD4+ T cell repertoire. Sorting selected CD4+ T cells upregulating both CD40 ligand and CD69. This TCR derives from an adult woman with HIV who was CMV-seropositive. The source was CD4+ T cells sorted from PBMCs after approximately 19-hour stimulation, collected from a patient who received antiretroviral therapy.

DNA for the CDR3: TGTGCCAGCAGCTTAGATCCGGGGCGTCACACTGAAGCTTTCTTT. Translation gives CASSLDPGRHTEAFF. This chain uses TRBV7-8 with TRBJ1-1; D might be TRBD1 (5 bases). The germline V gene has CDR1 SGHVS and CDR2 FQNEAQ. V gave up 1 base and J gave up 3 bases, with 12 bases separating them. CDR3 length equals 15 residues.